The sequence of this T cell receptor (beta chain) was determined in a study of vaccination effects on CD4 cells after COVID-19. Whole-study context: The study obtained samples from a couple of convalescent patients 16 days and one week before vaccination.

ViraFEST used viral peptide pools to expand antigen-specific CD4+ T cells before sequencing. On roughly day 9 of culture, CD4+ T cells were separated out. According to PCR results, the person was infected with SARS-CoV-2 between March and December 2020. Supplemented with about 9.9 IU/ml IL-2 and about 10 ug/ml peptides, fewer than 2.5 million PBMC per well were kept in culture. Researchers swapped half the medium for IL-2 medium on both days 3 and 7. The table came from immunoSEQ multiplex PCR; TCRdb's copy has only in-frame clones and leaves some out. The table shows some 19,000 clones, with roughly 69% occurring only once. In germline, CDR1 is SGDLS, CDR2 YYNGEE. V shed 3 bases and J 9 bases; nucleotides not matched to a gene: 12. CDR3 length equals 16 residues. This clone was seen only a few times. As yet, its antigen is unknown.

This sequence was found in a human donor who had a prior SARS-CoV-2 infection. The rearrangement links TRBV9 to TRBJ1-6, with 7 bases lining up with TRBD1. Source: CD4+ T cells from PBMCs cultured with a peptide pool, taken before COVID-19 vaccination. In DNA form, the CDR3 reads TGTGCCAGCAGCGCGTCGGGACAGAGTGTTCTTTCACCCCTCCACTTT. It yields the protein CASSASGQSVLSPLHF.